A selection of T cell receptor beta chains follows, all from one sample in a study of blood T cell repertoires in COVID-19. Repertoires were generated with immunoSEQ multiplex PCR, while TCRdb's copy carries only in-frame clones and drops some. The data contain approximately 300,000 clones, about 83% of them seen just once; the ten biggest clones take up 0.95% to 1.5%. The sample comprised peripheral blood. Every receptor here comes from a woman aged 50 to 65 with acute or convalescent COVID-19. CDR3s include the opening cysteine and the closing phenylalanine or tryptophan. The D gene is left open where the match is weak. Size values are once, few and many counts, or a class for expanded clones, and some rows have none.

TRBJ2-5,TRBV6-5,once,.,TGTGCCAGCATCCCCCCGCTGGGGAGAGGGGAGACCCAGTACTTC,CASIPPLGRGETQYF
TRBJ1-2,TRBV27,.,.,TGTGCCAGCAGTTTATCGGGCAGGGGCACTGGCTACACCTTC,CASSLSGRGTGYTF
TRBJ1-5,TRBV24-1,.,.,TGTGCCACCAGTGATTTGAGCGGGGACGGTCAGCCCCAGCATTTT,CATSDLSGDGQPQHF
TRBJ2-1,TRBV19,.,TRBD1,TGTGCCAGTAGTACGACAGGGGGTAATGAGCAGTTCTTC,CASSTTGGNEQFF
TRBJ2-3,TRBV5-1,.,.,TGCGCCAGCAGCTTCACAGACCCCAGCACAGATACGCAGTATTTT,CASSFTDPSTDTQYF
TRBJ1-2,TRBV29-1,few,.,TGCAGCGTTGAGGGGCTCTATGGCTACACCTTC,CSVEGLYGYTF
TRBJ1-3,TRBV19,.,TRBD1,TGTGCCAGCCGGACAGGGGGACCCCTCTCTGGAAACACCATATATTTT,CASRTGGPLSGNTIYF
TRBJ2-1,TRBV7-2,.,TRBD1,TGTGCCAGCAGCTTAGATTTCACGGGGACAGGTCAGCAGTTCTTC,CASSLDFTGTGQQFF
TRBJ1-4,TRBV27,.,.,TGTGCCAGCAGTTTATGGCAGGGTGAAAAACTGTTTTTT,CASSLWQGEKLFF
TRBJ2-5,TRBV19,.,.,TGTGCCAGTAGTATGGGGGCTCTAGGGGAGACCCAGTACTTC,CASSMGALGETQYF
TRBJ2-6,TRBV2,.,TRBD1,TGTGCCAGCAGTGACAGGGGGCCCGGGGCCAACGTCCTGACTTTC,CASSDRGPGANVLTF